The source of this T cell receptor (beta chain) is a study of technical replicates of blood from a few donors. Profiling relied on immunoSEQ multiplex PCR, and the TCRdb table lists in-frame clones only, not all of them. The profile shows some 94,000 clones, about 95% of them singletons. CDR1 SGDLS and CDR2 YYNGEE come from the germline V gene. The CDR3 totals 16 residues. Trimming removed 0 bases from V and 0 bases from J, with 10 bases in between. The sequence was obtained from a human donor in good health. Input material: T cells isolated from PBMCs. V is TRBV9 and J is TRBJ1-3; TRBD1 is a possible D gene (6 bases). The CDR3 nucleotides are TGTGCCAGCAGCGTAGACAGGGCGAGCTCTGGAAACACCATATATTTT. This sequence encodes CASSVDRASSGNTIYF.